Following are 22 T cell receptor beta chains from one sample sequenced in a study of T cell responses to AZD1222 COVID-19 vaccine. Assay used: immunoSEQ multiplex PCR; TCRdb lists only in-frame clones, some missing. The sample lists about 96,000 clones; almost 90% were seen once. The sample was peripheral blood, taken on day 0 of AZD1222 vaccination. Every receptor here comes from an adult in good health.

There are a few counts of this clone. The CDR3 reads CASSLRGRDTEAFF. The CDR3 bases are TGTGCCAGCAGCTTAAGGGGCCGGGACACTGAAGCTTTCTTT. The V call is TRBV7-2, the J call TRBJ1-1; a weak D match, TRBD1 (5 bases). The length of the CDR3 is 14 residues. V was cut by 2 bases and J by 3 bases, with 10 bases left in between. Germline-derived CDR1 and CDR2 are SGHTA and FQGNSA. The full variable domain, with the rest looked up from reference TRBV7-2 and TRBJ1-1, is GAGVSQSPSNKVTEKGKDVELRCDPISGHTALYWYRQSLGQGLEFLIYFQGNSAPDKSGLPSDRFSAERTGGSVSTLTIQRTQQEDSAVYLCASSLRGRDTEAFFGQGTRLTVV.

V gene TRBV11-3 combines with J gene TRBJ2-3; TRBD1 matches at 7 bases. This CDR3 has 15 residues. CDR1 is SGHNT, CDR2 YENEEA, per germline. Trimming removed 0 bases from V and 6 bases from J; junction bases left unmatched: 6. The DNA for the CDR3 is TGTGCCAGCAGCTTAGATCAGGGGGTGTCGGATACGCAGTATTTT. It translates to CASSLDQGVSDTQYF.

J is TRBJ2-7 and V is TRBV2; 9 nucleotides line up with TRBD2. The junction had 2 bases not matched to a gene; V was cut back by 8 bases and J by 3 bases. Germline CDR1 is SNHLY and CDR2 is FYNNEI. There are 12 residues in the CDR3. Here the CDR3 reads CASAGGGYEQYF. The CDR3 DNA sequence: TGTGCCAGCGCGGGAGGGGGCTACGAGCAGTACTTC.

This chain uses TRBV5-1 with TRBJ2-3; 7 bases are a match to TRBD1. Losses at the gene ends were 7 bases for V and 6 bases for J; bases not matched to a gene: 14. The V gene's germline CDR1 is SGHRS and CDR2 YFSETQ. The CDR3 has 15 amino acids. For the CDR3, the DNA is TGCGCCAGCGCCCTCACAGGGGTATTTACGGATACGCAGTATTTT. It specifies CASALTGVFTDTQYF.

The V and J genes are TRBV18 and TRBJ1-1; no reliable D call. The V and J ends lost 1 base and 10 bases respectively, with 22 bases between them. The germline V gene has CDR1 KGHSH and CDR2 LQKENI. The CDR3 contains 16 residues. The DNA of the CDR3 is TGTGCCAGCTCACCACTTCTCCCATCGGCACAATGGGGAGCTTTCTTT. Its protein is CASSPLLPSAQWGAFF.

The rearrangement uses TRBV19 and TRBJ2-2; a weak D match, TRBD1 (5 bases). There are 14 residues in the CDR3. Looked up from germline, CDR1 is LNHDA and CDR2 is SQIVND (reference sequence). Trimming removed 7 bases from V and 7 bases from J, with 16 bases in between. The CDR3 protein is CASTNQGSHGELFF. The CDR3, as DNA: TGTGCCAGTACTAACCAGGGATCCCACGGGGAGCTGTTTTTT.

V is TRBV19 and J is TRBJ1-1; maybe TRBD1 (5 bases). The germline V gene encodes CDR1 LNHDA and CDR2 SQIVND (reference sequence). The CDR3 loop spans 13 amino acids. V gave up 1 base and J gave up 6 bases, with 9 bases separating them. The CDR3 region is CASSIGRDPEAFF. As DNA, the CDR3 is TGTGCCAGTAGTATAGGCAGGGACCCTGAAGCTTTCTTT.

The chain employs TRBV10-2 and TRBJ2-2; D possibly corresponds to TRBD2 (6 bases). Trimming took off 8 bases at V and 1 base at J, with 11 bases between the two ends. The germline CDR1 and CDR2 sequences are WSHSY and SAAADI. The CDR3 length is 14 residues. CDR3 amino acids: CASWSRENTGELFF. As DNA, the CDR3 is TGCGCCAGCTGGTCGCGGGAGAACACCGGGGAGCTGTTTTTT.

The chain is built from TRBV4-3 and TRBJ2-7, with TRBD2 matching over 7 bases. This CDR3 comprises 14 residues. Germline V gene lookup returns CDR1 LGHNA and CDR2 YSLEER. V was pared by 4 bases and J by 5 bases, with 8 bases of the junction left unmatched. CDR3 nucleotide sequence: TGCGCCAGCAGCCTTATCGGGGGGAGTAACGAGCAGTACTTC. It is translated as CASSLIGGSNEQYF.

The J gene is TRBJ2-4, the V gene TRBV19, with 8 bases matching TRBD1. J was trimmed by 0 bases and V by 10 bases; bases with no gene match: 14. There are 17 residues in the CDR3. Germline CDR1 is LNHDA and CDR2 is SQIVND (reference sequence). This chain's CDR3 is CATSIPDRGLAKNIQYF. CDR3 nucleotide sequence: TGTGCCACTTCGATCCCTGACAGGGGACTAGCCAAAAACATTCAGTACTTC.

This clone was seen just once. CDR3 residues: CASSVTRVAKNIQYF. The CDR3 DNA reads as TGTGCCAGCAGTGTGACTAGAGTAGCCAAAAACATTCAGTACTTC. The V gene is TRBV28, the J gene TRBJ2-4, with D perhaps TRBD2 (6 bases). V was shortened by 5 bases and J by 0 bases, with 11 bases between the two germline ends. The CDR3 is made up of 15 amino acids. Germline CDR1 reads MDHEN; CDR2 reads SYDVKM.

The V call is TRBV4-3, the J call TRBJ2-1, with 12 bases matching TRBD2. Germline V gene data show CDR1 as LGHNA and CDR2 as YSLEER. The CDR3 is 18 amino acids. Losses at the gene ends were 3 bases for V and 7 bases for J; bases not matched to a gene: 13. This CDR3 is CASSQLGLAGGRRNEQFF. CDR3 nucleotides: TGCGCCAGCAGCCAGCTCGGTCTAGCGGGAGGGCGTAGGAATGAGCAGTTCTTC.

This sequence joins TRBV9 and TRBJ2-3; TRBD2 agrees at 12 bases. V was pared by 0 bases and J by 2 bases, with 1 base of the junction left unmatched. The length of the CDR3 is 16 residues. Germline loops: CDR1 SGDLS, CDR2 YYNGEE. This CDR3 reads CASSVGTSGNTDTQYF. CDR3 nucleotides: TGTGCCAGCAGCGTAGGGACTAGCGGGAACACAGATACGCAGTATTTT.

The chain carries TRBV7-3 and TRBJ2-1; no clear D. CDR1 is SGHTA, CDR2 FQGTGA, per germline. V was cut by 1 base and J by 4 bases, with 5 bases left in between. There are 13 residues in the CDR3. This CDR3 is CASSLRQYNEQFF. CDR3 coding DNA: TGTGCCAGCAGCTTAAGGCAGTACAATGAGCAGTTCTTC. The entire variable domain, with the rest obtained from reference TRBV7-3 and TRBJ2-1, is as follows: GAGVSQTPSNKVTEKGKYVELRCDPISGHTALYWYRQSLGQGPEFLIYFQGTGAADDSGLPNDRFFAVRPEGSVSTLKIQRTERGDSAVYLCASSLRQYNEQFFGPGTRLTVL.

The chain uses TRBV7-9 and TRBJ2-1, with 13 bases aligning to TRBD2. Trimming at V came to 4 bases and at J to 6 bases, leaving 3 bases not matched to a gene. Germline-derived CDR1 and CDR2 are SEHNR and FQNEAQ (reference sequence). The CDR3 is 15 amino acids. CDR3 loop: CASSWTSGSSNEQFF. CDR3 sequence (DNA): TGTGCCAGCAGCTGGACTAGCGGGAGTAGCAATGAGCAGTTCTTC. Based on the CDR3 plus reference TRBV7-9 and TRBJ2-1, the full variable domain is DTGVSQNPRHKITKRGQNVTFRCDPISEHNRLYWYRQTLGQGPEFLTYFQNEAQLEKSRLLSDRFSAERPKGSFSTLEIQRTEQGDSAMYLCASSWTSGSSNEQFFGPGTRLTVL.

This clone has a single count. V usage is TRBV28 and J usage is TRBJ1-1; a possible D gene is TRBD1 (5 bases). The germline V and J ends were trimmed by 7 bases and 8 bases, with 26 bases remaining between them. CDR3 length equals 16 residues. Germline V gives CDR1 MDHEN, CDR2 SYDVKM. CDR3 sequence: CASNPGGLTPGGEAFF. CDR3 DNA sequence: TGTGCCAGCAATCCTGGGGGACTCACTCCGGGTGGGGAAGCTTTCTTT.

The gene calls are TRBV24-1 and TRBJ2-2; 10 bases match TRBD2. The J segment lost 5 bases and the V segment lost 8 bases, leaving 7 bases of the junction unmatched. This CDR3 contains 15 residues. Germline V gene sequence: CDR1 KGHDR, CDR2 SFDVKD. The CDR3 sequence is CATTKGTSDTGELFF. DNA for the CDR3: TGTGCCACCACCAAAGGGACTAGCGATACCGGGGAGCTGTTTTTT.

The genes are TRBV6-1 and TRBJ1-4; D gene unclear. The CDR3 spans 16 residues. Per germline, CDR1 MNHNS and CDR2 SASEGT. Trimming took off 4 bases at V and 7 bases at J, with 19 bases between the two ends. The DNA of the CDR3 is TGTGCCAGCAGTGTTCGGGGTAGTAGGGCAGGTGAAAAACTGTTTTTT. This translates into CASSVRGSRAGEKLFF.

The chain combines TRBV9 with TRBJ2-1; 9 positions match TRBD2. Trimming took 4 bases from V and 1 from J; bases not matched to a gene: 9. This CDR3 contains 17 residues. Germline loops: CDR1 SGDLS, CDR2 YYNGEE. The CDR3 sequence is CASSSGSLAGSYNEQFF. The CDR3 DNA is TGTGCCAGCAGCTCGGGCTCCCTAGCGGGATCCTACAATGAGCAGTTCTTC.

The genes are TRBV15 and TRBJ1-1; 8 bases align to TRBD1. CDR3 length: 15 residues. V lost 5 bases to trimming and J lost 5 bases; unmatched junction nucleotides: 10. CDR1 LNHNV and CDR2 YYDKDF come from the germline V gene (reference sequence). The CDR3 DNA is TGTGCCACCAGCCGCCTCGCAGGGGGCGGAACTGAAGCTTTCTTT. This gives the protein CATSRLAGGGTEAFF.

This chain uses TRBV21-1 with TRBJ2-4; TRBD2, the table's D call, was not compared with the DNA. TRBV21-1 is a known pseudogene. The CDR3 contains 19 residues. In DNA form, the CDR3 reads TGTGCCAGCAGCAAAATGACTAGCGGGAGCCCTCGGTCGAAAAACATTCAGTACTTC. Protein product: CASSKMTSGSPRSKNIQYF.

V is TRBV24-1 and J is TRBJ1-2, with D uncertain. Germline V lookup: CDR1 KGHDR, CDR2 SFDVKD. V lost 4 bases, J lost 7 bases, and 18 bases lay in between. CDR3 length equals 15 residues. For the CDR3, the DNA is TGTGCCACCAGTGACCCGGGATCCAGCCCTACTGGCTACACCTTC. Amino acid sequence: CATSDPGSSPTGYTF.